The clone carrying this T cell receptor (beta chain) has at least ten counts. One end of the junction does not line up with germline, which may come from a read error. This record comes from a study of response to subunit inactivated influenza vaccine. The CDR3 spans 13 residues. CDR1 and CDR2 from the germline V gene are SGHRS and YFSETQ. TCRdb reprocessed the RT-PCR reads with MiXCR, giving one entry per CDR3 protein. The sample records hundreds of thousands of distinct CDR3 sequences, about 11% being singletons. This sample also belongs to another study, concerning T cells expressing NK-cell markers. That work states: The authors generated TCR beta cDNA through 5'RACE template switching with UMIs. Of eight sequenced donors, seven were HCMV-seropositive and one HCMV-seronegative. The CD3+CD56-NKG2C+ fraction of a handful of donors was likewise dominated by these clonotypes.

This sequence was found in a man in his forties or fifties who received an inactivated influenza vaccine. Sequenced material: PBMCs from blood, taken on the day of vaccination. This rearrangement joins TRBV5-1 to TRBJ1-5, with D tentatively TRBD1 (5 bases). The CDR3 nucleotides read TGTGCCAGCAGCTTACAGGGCAATCAGCCCCAGCATTTT. Its translation is CASSLQGNQPQHF.